This T cell receptor beta chain comes out of a study of blood T cells in healthy people across ages (dated by TCRdb to between 2014 and 2017). For the study in its entirety: In model experiments, roughly one uniquely barcoded TCR beta cDNA molecule per two T cells was captured by template switching. To track age-related changes in TCR beta repertoire diversity, the study relied on deep sequencing normalized with unique cDNA molecular identifiers. Donors were grouped into four age groups: young (average roughly 15 years), middle-aged (39), aged (about 59) and long-lived (approximately 78). To avoid experimental bias, donors of different ages were randomly spread across the sequencing lanes. The study analyzed two additional independent replicas of 1 million unique cDNA reads from the same blood draw for two donors, one aged 18 to 30 and one aged 80 or older. General findings and caveats noted by the study authors: Because donor CMV infection status was unknown, age-related changes in expanded clonotypes were potentially confounded. There was a strong correlation between observed TCR beta diversity and the percentage of naive T cells measured by flow cytometry. As age increased, observed TCR beta diversity per million T cells dropped in a roughly linear way, and a significant reduction was already evident by age 40. Conclusive comparison of naive and antigen-experienced compartments was prevented by the profiling of bulk unsorted PBMCs. Estimates of total diversity based on one million sequenced T cells were regarded as lower bounds and as underestimates. Compared with the aged group, the long-lived group had more naive CD4+ T cells, fewer expanded clones and increased TCR diversity, a pattern suggesting age selection.

V and J are trimmed by 1 base and 10 bases, and the gene matches miss 9 bases of the junction. Per the germline V gene (reference sequence), DFQATT is the CDR1 and SNEGSKA is the CDR2. The CDR3 holds 16 amino acids from the cysteine to the phenylalanine. The DNA shown is the 48-base CDR3, in frame from base 1. Preparation of the library involved 5' RACE. The listed sequencing device is Illumina HiSeq 2500. A second about 7 to 11 cycle PCR used a sample-barcoded 5' primer and a J-beta primer mix. A template-switch 5' adaptor carrying 12 random nucleotides introduced a unique molecular identifier onto each TCR beta cDNA molecule. At least 2.5 million CDR3-containing paired-end reads were obtained from each sample. First-strand cDNA was synthesized from all RNA with the Mint cDNA synthesis kit, primed by a TRBC-specific oligonucleotide. Following uracil-DNA glycosylase treatment, all cDNA underwent a first 18-cycle PCR with the universal primers M1SS and BC2_uni_R. Turning to the authors' computational methods: For normalization, 1 million high-quality reads, each with a distinct molecular identifier, were randomly selected from each sample. Instead of being binned into consensus sequences, reads with shared molecular identifiers were discarded. MiTCR, with a Q25 quality threshold and the strictest error-elimination algorithm, was used for CDR3 identification, clonotype clustering and error correction. A nonparametric unseen species model with Euler transformation was used to estimate a lower bound on total TCR beta diversity. The raw public data were reprocessed by TCRdb itself: fastp quality trimming at Q25, MiXCR clonotype calling, in-frame beta chains only. Identical CDR3 protein sequences are pooled into one entry, listed with their most common genes and DNA. TCRdb, not the authors, supplied the V and J calls. This sample comprises about 830,000 distinct CDR3 sequences, around two thirds of them detected only once. The ten largest clones represent 25% to 30% of the sample.

Comment on this clonotype: Its antigen is not yet known. No quality values exist for individual bases; no much larger clone is one base distant.

Systemically healthy Caucasian individuals from Russia, 39 in total and aged roughly 6 to 90 years, were included as donors. Each donor gave ten milliliters of peripheral blood, drawn into EDTA-treated Vacutainer tubes. Ficoll-Paque density-gradient centrifugation was used to isolate PBMCs, with at least 6.5 million obtained per sample. Total RNA, at least 6 micrograms per sample, was extracted from PBMCs with Trizol reagent. For every donor, an aliquot of PBMCs went through flow cytometry to measure the percentages of naive CD45RAhigh/CD27high T cells. The chain links TRBV20-1 with TRBJ1-6; TRBD1 matches 11 bases in the middle. Sequencing input: blood. This TCR derives from a man under 40 in good health. The DNA sequence follows: TGCAGTGCTAGAGGCCCCGGGGACAGGGGGGGATCACCCCTCCACTTT. Translated, this is CSARGPGDRGGSPLHF.